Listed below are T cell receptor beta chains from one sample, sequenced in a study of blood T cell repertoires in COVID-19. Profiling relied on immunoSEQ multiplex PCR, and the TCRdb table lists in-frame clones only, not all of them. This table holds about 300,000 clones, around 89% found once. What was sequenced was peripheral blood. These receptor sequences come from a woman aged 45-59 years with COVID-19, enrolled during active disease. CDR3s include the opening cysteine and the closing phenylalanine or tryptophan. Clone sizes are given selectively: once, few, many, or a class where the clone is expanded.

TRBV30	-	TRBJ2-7	CAWRVLGEQYF
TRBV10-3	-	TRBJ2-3	CATSGADTQYF
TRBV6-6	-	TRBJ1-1	CASSYANRDTEAFF
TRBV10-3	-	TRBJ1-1	CAISGQYEAFF
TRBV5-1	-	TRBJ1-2	CASSLAVGQPFGYTF
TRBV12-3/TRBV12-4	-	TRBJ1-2	CASRGQGLYGYTF
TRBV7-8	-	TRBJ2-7	CASSFWDSYEQYF
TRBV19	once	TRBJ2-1	CASSALGAGQWYNEQFF
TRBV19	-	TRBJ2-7	CASSIGRGKDYEQYF
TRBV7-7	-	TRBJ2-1	CASSLSPTLAGVGESEQFF
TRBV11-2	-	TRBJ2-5	CASSRNGGETQYF
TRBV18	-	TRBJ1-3	CASSPLPQGNSGNTIYF
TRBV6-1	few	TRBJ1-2	CASSEGLLRVGTF
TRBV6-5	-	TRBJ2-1	CASRPSGSSYNEQFF
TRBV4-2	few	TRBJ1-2	CASSQESENYGYTF
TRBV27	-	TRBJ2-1	CASSPLAADYNEQFF
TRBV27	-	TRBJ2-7	CASSTDSGYHEQYF
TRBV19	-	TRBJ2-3	CASSIARAGYTQYF
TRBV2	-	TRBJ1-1	CASSEQGDPAKAFF
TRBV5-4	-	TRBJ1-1	CASSLGGNTEAFF
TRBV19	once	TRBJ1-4	CASSQPGVNEKLFF
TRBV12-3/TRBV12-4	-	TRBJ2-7	CASSPRYEQYF
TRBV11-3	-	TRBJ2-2	CASSQVLLAGVGTGELFF
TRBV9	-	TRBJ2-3	CASERGGGPYPDTQYF
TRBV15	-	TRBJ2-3	CATSRGPSGRGDTQYF
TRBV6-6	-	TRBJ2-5	CASRITGQGFQETQYF